Listed below are T cell receptor beta chains from one sample, sequenced in a study of T cell responses to AZD1222 COVID-19 vaccine. Here immunoSEQ multiplex PCR was the method, and the copy in TCRdb shows in-frame clones only, minus some. Of roughly 150,000 clones listed, approximately 89% are singletons. Sequenced material: peripheral blood, taken on day 0 of MenACWY control vaccination. The receptors here all came from an adult in good health. Each CDR3 is given with its conserved first and last residue. The D gene is left open where the match is weak. The size of a clone is reported for some rows only, either as once, few or many, or as a class for expanded clones.

j_gene | v_gene | abundance | d_gene | CDR3aa | CDR3nt
TRBJ1-5 | TRBV30 | NA | TRBD1 | CAGGEGAASNQPQHF | TGTGCCGGAGGGGAGGGGGCGGCTAGCAATCAGCCCCAGCATTTT
TRBJ2-5 | TRBV9 | NA | TRBD2 | CASSSGGGGGGSQYF | TGTGCCAGCAGCTCAGGAGGTGGCGGGGGAGGGTCCCAGTACTTC
TRBJ1-2 | TRBV12-3/TRBV12-4 | NA | NA | CASGLTANYGYTF | TGTGCCAGCGGCCTGACGGCCAACTATGGCTACACCTTC
TRBJ2-7 | TRBV2 | NA | TRBD1 | CASGPPGQGVSEQYF | TGTGCCAGTGGACCCCCGGGACAGGGGGTATCGGAGCAGTACTTC
TRBJ2-2 | TRBV6-5 | NA | NA | CATREVGGNAGELFF | TGTGCCACCCGGGAGGTTGGGGGCAATGCCGGGGAGCTGTTTTTT
TRBJ1-2 | TRBV5-5 | NA | NA | CASSLDGPGYGYTF | TGTGCCAGCAGCTTGGACGGACCGGGCTATGGCTACACCTTC
TRBJ2-1 | TRBV21-1 | NA | NA | CASSKSGPTRGREQFF | TGTGCCAGCAGCAAATCAGGCCCCACCCGGGGAAGGGAGCAGTTCTTC
TRBJ1-5 | TRBV27 | NA | TRBD1 | CASSLQGGNQPQHF | TGTGCCAGCAGTTTACAGGGGGGGAATCAGCCCCAGCATTTT
TRBJ1-2 | TRBV11-3 | NA | NA | CASSSYRDTNYGYTF | TGTGCCAGCAGCTCCTACCGGGACACCAACTATGGCTACACCTTC
TRBJ1-4 | TRBV2 | NA | TRBD1 | CASRGQGANEKLFF | TGTGCCAGCAGGGGACAGGGGGCTAATGAAAAACTGTTTTTT
TRBJ2-7 | TRBV2 | NA | TRBD1 | CASSSGQGAYEQYF | TGTGCCAGCAGCTCGGGACAGGGGGCCTACGAGCAGTACTTC
TRBJ1-5 | TRBV24-1 | once | NA | CATSGQAGQPQHF | TGTGCCACCAGCGGCCAGGCGGGCCAGCCCCAGCATTTT
TRBJ1-1 | TRBV4-1 | NA | NA | CASREHRAKVPEAFF | TGCGCCAGCAGAGAGCACCGGGCCAAGGTGCCTGAAGCTTTCTTT
TRBJ2-7 | TRBV4-1 | NA | NA | CASSQVGGGPYEQYF | TGCGCCAGCAGCCAAGTAGGCGGCGGGCCCTACGAGCAGTACTTC
TRBJ2-3 | TRBV3-1/TRBV3-2 | NA | TRBD2 | CASSRSGRDTDTQYF | TGTGCCAGCAGCCGTAGCGGGAGGGACACAGATACGCAGTATTTT
TRBJ1-5 | TRBV7-2 | NA | NA | CASSLVGRVDSNQPQHF | TGTGCCAGCAGCTTAGTAGGCAGGGTCGATAGCAATCAGCCCCAGCATTTT
TRBJ1-2 | TRBV6-4 | few | NA | CASSELPGMGGYTF | TGTGCCAGCAGTGAGCTCCCCGGGATGGGCGGCTACACCTTC
TRBJ2-7 | TRBV20-1 | NA | NA | CSARGDREQYF | TGCAGTGCTAGAGGAGACAGGGAGCAGTACTTC
TRBJ1-6 | TRBV5-1 | NA | TRBD1 | CASSKGTGGGSYNSPLHF | TGCGCCAGCAGCAAAGGGACAGGGGGCGGCTCCTATAATTCACCCCTCCACTTT
TRBJ2-7 | TRBV18 | NA | NA | CASSEIEAYEQYF | TGTGCCAGCTCAGAGATCGAAGCCTACGAGCAGTACTTC
TRBJ2-3 | TRBV9 | NA | NA | CASSAVSGTDTQYF | TGTGCCAGCAGCGCGGTAAGCGGGACAGATACGCAGTATTTT
TRBJ2-7 | TRBV10-3 | NA | NA | CAISESLAGDYEQYF | TGTGCCATCAGTGAGTCCCTGGCAGGAGACTACGAGCAGTACTTC